This TCR beta chain was captured in a study of blood T cell repertoires in COVID-19. Measured with immunoSEQ multiplex PCR; TCRdb has only the in-frame clones, and not every one. The sample lists 29,000 or so clones; 89% were seen once. The CDR3 spans 15 residues. Trimming at V came to 3 bases and at J to 6 bases, leaving 7 bases not matched to a gene. CDR1 is SGHTA and CDR2 is FQGNSA in the germline V gene. Sequencing used peripheral blood. V is TRBV7-2 and J is TRBJ2-2; TRBD1 agrees at 7 bases. The receptor was derived from a human donor in a cohort sampled during active COVID-19. The CDR3 region is CASSFRDSLPGELFF. For the CDR3, the DNA is TGTGCCAGCAGCTTCCGGGACAGCCTCCCCGGGGAGCTGTTTTTT.